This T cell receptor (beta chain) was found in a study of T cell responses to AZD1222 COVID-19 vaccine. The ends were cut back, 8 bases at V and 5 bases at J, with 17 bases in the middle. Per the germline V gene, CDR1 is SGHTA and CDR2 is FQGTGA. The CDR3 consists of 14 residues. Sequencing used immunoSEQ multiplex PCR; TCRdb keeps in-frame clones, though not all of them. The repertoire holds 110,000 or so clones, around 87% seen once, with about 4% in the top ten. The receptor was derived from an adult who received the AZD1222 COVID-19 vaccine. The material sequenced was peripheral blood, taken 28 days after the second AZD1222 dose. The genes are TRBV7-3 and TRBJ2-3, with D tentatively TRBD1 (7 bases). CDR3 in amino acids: CASAVDRRVDTQYF. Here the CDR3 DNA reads TGTGCCAGCGCCGTGGACAGGAGGGTAGATACGCAGTATTTT.